This TCR beta chain was observed in a study of metastatic and nonmetastatic thyroid tumors. In the study overall: Samples came from malignant and benign thyroid patients, and repertoires were compared across blood and tumor or nodule tissue. Broader study findings: Benign nodules reportedly had significantly lower TCR beta diversity than malignant thyroid tumors in blood and tumor.

Regarding this clone: The target antigen is unknown. The germline gene is not matched at one end of the junction; a read error may be the cause.

In the authors' workflow: A distant-metastasis classifier for papillary thyroid cancer was built using CDR3 differences across clinicopathological groups. TCRdb reprocessed the PCR reads using MiXCR. The V and J calls reflect TCRdb's pipeline rather than the authors' work. The sample yields around 36,000 clones, over 25% seen once. Every patient underwent thyroid surgery untreated. The CDR3 consists of 13 residues. Germline CDR1 is WNHNN and CDR2 is SYGVQD (reference sequence). This sequence joins TRBV10-1 and TRBJ1-1, with D unresolved. The sample consisted of blood. This sequence was found in a female donor with papillary thyroid cancer or a benign thyroid nodule (not recorded which). Some clones in this sample may be carry-over from other donors' samples. DNA for the CDR3: TGCGCAAGCAGTGACGGCTTTAACACTGAAGCTTTCTTT. Encoded protein: CASSDGFNTEAFF.